This TCR beta chain was found in a study of cytotoxic CD8 clonotypes in ibrutinib-treated CLL. As concerns this clone: Its target is not known.

The V gene's germline CDR1 is MNHEY and CDR2 SMNVEV (reference sequence). The CDR3 sequence is 18 residues long. The V segment lost 3 bases and the J segment 6 bases; nucleotides outside the gene matches: 13. Depths of 1 in 200,000 to 1 in 1 million T cells were the sequencing target. Measured with immunoSEQ multiplex PCR; TCRdb has only the in-frame clones, and not every one. The table records over 110,000 clones, under 95% of them present only once. Roughly 2 micrograms of genomic DNA, which was extracted from cryopreserved PBMCs, served as the material used for the TCR beta libraries. Overall study results and limits: Baseline-level clonality went beyond age-matched healthy donors and moved in step with circulating CD8+ T-cell counts. The clonality went up when patients responded to ibrutinib and dropped back toward baseline at progression.

The chain joins TRBV27 to TRBJ2-7; TRBD2 matches at 14 bases. The receptor comes from a human donor with chronic lymphocytic leukemia. Sequencing was performed on PBMCs, taken after 12 months of ibrutinib treatment. CDR3 DNA sequence: TGTGCCAGCAGTTTGATCGGGACTAGCGGGAGTCCTGTACGCGAGCAGTACTTC. Amino acid sequence: CASSLIGTSGSPVREQYF.